Presented here are 5 T cell receptor beta chains from one specimen sequenced in a study of chemoradiotherapy in HPV16-positive cancers. The assay was immunoSEQ multiplex PCR, and TCRdb's table has in-frame clones only and misses some. The top ten clones hold roughly 5% of a sample with fewer than 40,000 clones, more than 75% of them seen once. The material was blood, obtained from a patient who underwent chemoradiotherapy. The receptors were gathered from a human donor with HPV-associated anogenital cancer.

This clone was counted only a few times. The chain carries TRBV28 and TRBJ2-5; D is uncertain. The CDR3 covers 14 residues. Germline loops: CDR1 MDHEN, CDR2 SYDVKM. The V gene lost 1 base and the J gene lost 1 base, with 7 bases spanning the gap. The CDR3 region is CASSLYPSQETQYF. In DNA form, the CDR3 reads TGTGCCAGCAGTTTATACCCCAGCCAAGAGACCCAGTACTTC.

The chain combines TRBV11-3 with TRBJ2-2; 8 positions match TRBD1. Unmatched junction bases numbered 12, after V lost 5 bases and J lost 1 base. CDR3 length equals 18 residues. The V gene's germline CDR1 is SGHNT and CDR2 YENEEA. The CDR3: CASSHSFAGGGNTGELFF. DNA of the CDR3: TGTGCCAGCAGCCACTCGTTTGCAGGGGGCGGGAACACCGGGGAGCTGTTTTTT.

The rearrangement uses TRBV5-1 and TRBJ1-2; D unclear. CDR1 SGHRS and CDR2 YFSETQ come from the germline V gene. The length of the CDR3 is 12 residues. V was pared by 0 bases and J by 4 bases, with 4 bases between. In DNA, the CDR3 is TGCGCCAGCAGCTTGGACAGCTATGGCTACACCTTC. Its protein is CASSLDSYGYTF.

The chain employs TRBV5-1 and TRBJ2-6; unclear D gene. The V and J ends lost 1 base and 1 base respectively, with 6 bases between them. The CDR3 totals 15 residues. Germline V lookup: CDR1 SGHRS, CDR2 YFSETQ. Here the CDR3 reads CASSLRPSGANVLTF. Here the CDR3 DNA reads TGCGCCAGCAGCTTGCGCCCATCTGGGGCCAACGTCCTGACTTTC.

This clone was seen once. V usage is TRBV7-9 and J usage is TRBJ1-2, with D possibly being TRBD1 (6 bases). This CDR3 contains 11 residues. Germline V CDR1 and CDR2: SEHNR, FQNEAQ (reference sequence). V was pared by 1 base and J by 13 bases, with 10 bases between. The CDR3 loop reads CASSLEDSATF. CDR3 nucleotide sequence: TGTGCCAGCAGCTTAGAGGACAGTGCCACCTTC.